This TCR beta chain comes out of a study of T cell responses to AZD1222 COVID-19 vaccine. Study-level points and caveats: A mostly white British donor set with more females was recruited, and clonal diversity was possibly underestimated. Researchers took repertoire samples only after the peak T cell response had come. The study identified only five or six AZD1222 recipients as seropositive at baseline.

Only in-frame clones appear in the TCRdb table, and some are missing; sequencing was by immunoSEQ multiplex PCR. The data hold some 120,000 clones, with more than 70% observed a single time. The CDR3 is 16 residues long. V was trimmed by 4 bases and J by 0 bases, leaving 13 bases between them. The germline V gene has CDR1 SGHTS and CDR2 YDEGEE. On this clone itself: No antigen is known for it.

The clonotype comes from an adult in good health. This chain uses TRBV5-8 with TRBJ1-4; D is ambiguous. The sample was peripheral blood, taken on day 0 of AZD1222 vaccination. CDR3 sequence (DNA): TGTGCCAGCAGCCATACCGGGATGGCAACTAATGAAAAACTGTTTTTT. It translates to CASSHTGMATNEKLFF.